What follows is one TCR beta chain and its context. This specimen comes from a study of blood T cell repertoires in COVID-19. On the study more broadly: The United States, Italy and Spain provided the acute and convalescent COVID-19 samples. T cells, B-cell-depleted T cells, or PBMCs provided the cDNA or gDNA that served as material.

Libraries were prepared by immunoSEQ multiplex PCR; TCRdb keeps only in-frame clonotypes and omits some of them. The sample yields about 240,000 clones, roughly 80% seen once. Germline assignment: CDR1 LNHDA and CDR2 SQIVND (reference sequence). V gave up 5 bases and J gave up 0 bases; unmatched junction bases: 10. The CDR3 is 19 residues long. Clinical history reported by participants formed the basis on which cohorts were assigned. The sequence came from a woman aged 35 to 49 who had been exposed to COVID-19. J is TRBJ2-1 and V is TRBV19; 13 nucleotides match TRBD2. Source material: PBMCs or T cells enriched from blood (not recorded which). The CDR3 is CASSVVGTSGESSYNEQFF. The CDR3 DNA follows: TGTGCCAGTAGTGTGGTCGGGACTAGCGGGGAGAGCTCCTACAATGAGCAGTTCTTC.